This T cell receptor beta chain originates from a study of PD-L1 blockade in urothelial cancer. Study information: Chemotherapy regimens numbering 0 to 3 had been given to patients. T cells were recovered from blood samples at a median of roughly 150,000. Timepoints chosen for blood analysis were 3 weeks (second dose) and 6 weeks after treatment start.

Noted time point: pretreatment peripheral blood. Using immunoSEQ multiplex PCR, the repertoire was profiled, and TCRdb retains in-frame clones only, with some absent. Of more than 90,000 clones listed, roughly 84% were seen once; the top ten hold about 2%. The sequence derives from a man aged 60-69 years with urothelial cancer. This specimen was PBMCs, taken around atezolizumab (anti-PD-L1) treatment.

The CDR3 DNA sequence: TGCGCCAGCCTCCCCGGCTCCTACGAGCAGTACTTC. Translation gives CASLPGSYEQYF. The genes are TRBV5-1 and TRBJ2-7, with D hard to call. CDR1 SGHRS and CDR2 YFSETQ come from the germline V gene. The CDR3 covers 12 residues. V dropped 7 bases and J dropped 0 bases, with 8 bases sitting between them. Full variable domain (outside the CDR3, taken from reference TRBV5-1 and TRBJ2-7): KAGVTQTPRYLIKTRGQQVTLSCSPISGHRSVSWYQQTPGQGLQFLFEYFSETQRNKGNFPGRFSGRQFSNSRSEMNVSTLELGDSALYLCASLPGSYEQYFGPGTRLTVT.